The 9 T cell receptor beta chains listed next were all sequenced from one sample in a study of Graves' ophthalmopathy and Graves' hyperthyroidism. The sequenced template was RNA, covering the TCR beta CDR3 region. The first round was an RT-PCR with HTBI primers, and the second round was a multiplex PCR. TCRdb fed the multiplex PCR reads into MiXCR, producing one record per CDR3 protein. The sample contains about 400,000 distinct CDR3 sequences, about 16% of which appear only once. Sequencing used peripheral blood. Receptors originate from a woman under 30 with Graves' ophthalmopathy.

In this sample, this clonotype turned up many times. This chain links TRBV3-1 with TRBJ2-7; TRBD2 aligns across 10 bases. This CDR3 comprises 16 residues. The V segment lost 0 bases and the J segment 0 bases; nucleotides outside the gene matches: 2. The V gene's germline CDR1 is LGHDT and CDR2 YNNKEL (reference sequence). CDR3 loop: CASSQESSGGSYEQYF. The CDR3 DNA reads as TGTGCCAGCAGCCAAGAGTCTAGCGGGGGCTCCTACGAGCAGTACTTC.

This clonotype has at least ten counts. The genes are TRBV27 and TRBJ1-5, with D possibly matching TRBD1 (5 bases). The CDR3 runs 15 residues. The V end was cut by 6 bases, the J end by 2 bases, with 14 bases between. Looked up from germline, CDR1 is MNHEY and CDR2 is SMNVEV (reference sequence). The CDR3 DNA follows: TGTGCCAGCAGGGGGACTAACCAAGGCAATCAGCCCCAGCATTTT. The encoded protein is CASRGTNQGNQPQHF.

This clonotype was found a few times. The chain combines TRBV6-1 with TRBJ1-1, with 9 positions matching TRBD1. CDR1 is MNHNS and CDR2 is SASEGT in the germline V gene. This CDR3 contains 14 residues. V was pared by 7 bases and J by 5 bases, with 8 bases of the junction left unmatched. CDR3 residues: CASKIDRGTTEAFF. The CDR3 nucleotides are TGTGCCAGCAAGATAGACAGGGGGACAACTGAAGCTTTCTTT.

This clonotype was seen ten or more times. The chain is built from TRBV11-2 and TRBJ1-1; D possibly corresponds to TRBD1 (5 bases). This CDR3 has 19 amino acids. Trimming removed 0 bases from V and 0 bases from J, with 20 bases in between. Germline V gene data show CDR1 as SGHAT and CDR2 as FQNNGV. The CDR3: CASSLETVLNHVLNTEAFF. The CDR3 DNA reads TGTGCCAGCAGCTTAGAGACAGTCCTCAACCATGTTTTGAACACTGAAGCTTTCTTT.

This clonotype was detected many times. This sequence joins TRBV6-5 and TRBJ2-7; 9 nucleotides align to TRBD2. V gave up 8 bases and J gave up 2 bases; unmatched junction bases: 22. The CDR3 sequence is 19 residues long. Germline V CDR1 and CDR2: MNHEY, SVGAGI. The CDR3 is CASVSLYQNSGSPTYEQYF. The CDR3 coding sequence is TGTGCCAGCGTCTCGTTATATCAAAATAGCGGGAGCCCCACCTACGAGCAGTACTTC.

There are many counts of this clonotype. This rearrangement joins TRBV29-1 to TRBJ2-5; TRBD1 is a possible D gene (6 bases). The germline V gene encodes CDR1 SQVTM and CDR2 ANQGSEA. The CDR3 totals 14 residues. V was pared by 3 bases and J by 2 bases, with 13 bases between. CDR3 residues: CSVDGDRGQETQYF. The CDR3 nucleotides are TGCAGCGTTGATGGGGATAGGGGGCAAGAGACCCAGTACTTC.

The genes are TRBV20-1 and TRBJ2-7; a possible D gene is TRBD2 (6 bases). Trimming took 3 bases from V and 5 from J, leaving 14 bases between them. CDR1 and CDR2 from the germline V gene are DFQATT and SNEGSKA (reference sequence). This CDR3 is 13 amino acids long. The CDR3 spells CSASGSVGDEQYF. The DNA of the CDR3 is TGCAGTGCTAGCGGGAGTGTCGGCGACGAGCAGTACTTC.

This clonotype was seen a handful of times. This chain links TRBV7-9 with TRBJ2-4; tentative D call: TRBD2 (7 bases). From germline, CDR1 is SEHNR and CDR2 FQNEAQ (reference sequence). The V end was cut by 4 bases, the J end by 5 bases, with 12 bases between. This CDR3 is built from 14 residues. CDR3 region: CASSSWGGQNIQYF. CDR3 nucleotide sequence: TGTGCCAGCAGCTCGTGGGGGGGGCAAAACATTCAGTACTTC.

The J gene is TRBJ2-7, the V gene TRBV27; 8 positions match TRBD2. This CDR3 spans 16 amino acids. Trimming took 6 bases from V and 4 from J; bases not matched to a gene: 14. The germline V gene encodes CDR1 MNHEY and CDR2 SMNVEV (reference sequence). CDR3 sequence (DNA): TGTGCCAGCAGCCCCGGCGGCGCGGGAGGTCGGTACGAGCAGTACTTC. Translated: CASSPGGAGGRYEQYF.